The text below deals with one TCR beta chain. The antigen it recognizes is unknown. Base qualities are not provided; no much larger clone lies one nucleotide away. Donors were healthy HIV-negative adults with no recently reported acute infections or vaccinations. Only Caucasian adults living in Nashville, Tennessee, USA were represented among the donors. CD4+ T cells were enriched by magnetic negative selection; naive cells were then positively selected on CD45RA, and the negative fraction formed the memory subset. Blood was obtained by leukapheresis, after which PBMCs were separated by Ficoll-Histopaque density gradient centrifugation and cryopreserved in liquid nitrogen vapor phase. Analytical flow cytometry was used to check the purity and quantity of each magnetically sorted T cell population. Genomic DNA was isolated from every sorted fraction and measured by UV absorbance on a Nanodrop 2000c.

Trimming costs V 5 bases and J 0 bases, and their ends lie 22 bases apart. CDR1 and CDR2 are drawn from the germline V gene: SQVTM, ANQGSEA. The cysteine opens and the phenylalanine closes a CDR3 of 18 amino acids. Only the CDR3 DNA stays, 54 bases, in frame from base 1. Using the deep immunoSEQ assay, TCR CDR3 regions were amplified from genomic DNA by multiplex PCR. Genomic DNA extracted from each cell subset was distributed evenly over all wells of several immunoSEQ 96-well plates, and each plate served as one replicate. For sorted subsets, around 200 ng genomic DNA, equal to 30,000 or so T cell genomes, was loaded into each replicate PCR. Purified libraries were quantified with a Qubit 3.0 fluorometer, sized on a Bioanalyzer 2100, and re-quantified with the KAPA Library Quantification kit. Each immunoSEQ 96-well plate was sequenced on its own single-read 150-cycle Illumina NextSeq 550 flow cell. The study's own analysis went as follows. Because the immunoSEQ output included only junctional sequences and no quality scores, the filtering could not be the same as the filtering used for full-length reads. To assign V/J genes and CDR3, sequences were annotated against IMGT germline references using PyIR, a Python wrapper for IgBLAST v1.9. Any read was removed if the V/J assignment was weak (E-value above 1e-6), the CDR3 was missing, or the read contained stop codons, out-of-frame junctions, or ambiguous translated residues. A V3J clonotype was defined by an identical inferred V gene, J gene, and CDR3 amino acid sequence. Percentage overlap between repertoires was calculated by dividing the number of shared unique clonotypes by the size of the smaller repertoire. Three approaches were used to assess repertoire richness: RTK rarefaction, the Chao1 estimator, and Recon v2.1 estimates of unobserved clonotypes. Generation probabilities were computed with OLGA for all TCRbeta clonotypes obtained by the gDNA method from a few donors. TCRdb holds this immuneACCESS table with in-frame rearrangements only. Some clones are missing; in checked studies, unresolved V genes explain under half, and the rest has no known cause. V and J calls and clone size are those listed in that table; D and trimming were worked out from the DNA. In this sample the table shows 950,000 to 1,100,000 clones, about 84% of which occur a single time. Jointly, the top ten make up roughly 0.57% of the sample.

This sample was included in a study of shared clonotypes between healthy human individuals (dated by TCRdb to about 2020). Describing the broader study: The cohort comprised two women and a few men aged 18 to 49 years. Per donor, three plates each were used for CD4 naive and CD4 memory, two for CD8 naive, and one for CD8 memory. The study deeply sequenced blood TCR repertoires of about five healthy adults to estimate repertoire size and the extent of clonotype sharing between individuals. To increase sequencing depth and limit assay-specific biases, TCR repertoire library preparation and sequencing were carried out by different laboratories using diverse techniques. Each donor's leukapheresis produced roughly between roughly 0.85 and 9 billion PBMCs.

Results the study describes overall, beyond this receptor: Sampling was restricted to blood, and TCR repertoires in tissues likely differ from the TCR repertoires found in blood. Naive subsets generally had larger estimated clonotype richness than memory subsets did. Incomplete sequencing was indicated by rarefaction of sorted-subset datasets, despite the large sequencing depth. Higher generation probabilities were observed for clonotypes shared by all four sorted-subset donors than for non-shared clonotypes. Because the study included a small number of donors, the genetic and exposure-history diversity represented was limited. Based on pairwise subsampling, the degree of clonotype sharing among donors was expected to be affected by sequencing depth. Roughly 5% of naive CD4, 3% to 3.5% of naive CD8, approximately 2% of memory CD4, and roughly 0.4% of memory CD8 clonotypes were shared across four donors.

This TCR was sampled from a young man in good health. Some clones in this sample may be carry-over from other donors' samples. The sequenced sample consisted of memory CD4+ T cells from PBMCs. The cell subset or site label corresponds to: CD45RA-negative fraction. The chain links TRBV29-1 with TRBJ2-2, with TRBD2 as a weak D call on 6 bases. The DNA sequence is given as TGCAGCGTTAGATTCGGGACTTCTAACTTCGCGAACACCGGGGAGCTGTTTTTT. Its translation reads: CSVRFGTSNFANTGELFF.